The present entry profiles one T cell receptor (beta chain) with its context. These data originate in a study of T cell changes during pregnancy in multiple sclerosis. Losses at the gene ends were 2 bases for V and 6 bases for J; bases not matched to a gene: 3. Germline V lookup: CDR1 GTSNPN, CDR2 SVGIG (reference sequence). The CDR3 sequence is 13 residues long. The method was immunoSEQ multiplex PCR; TCRdb's version includes in-frame clones alone and lacks a portion of them. Counted here are approximately 88,000 clones, around 93% occurring once; the ten biggest clones make up around 4%. Sequencing was performed on peripheral blood, taken in the first trimester of pregnancy. The sequence was collected from a female donor with multiple sclerosis, enrolled in a pregnancy study. The rearrangement links TRBV30 to TRBJ2-1; 8 bases agree with TRBD2. CDR3 in amino acids: CAWSIGTSNEQFF. The CDR3 DNA is TGTGCCTGGAGTATCGGGACTAGCAATGAGCAGTTCTTC.